This TCR beta chain was identified during a study of immune evolution from preneoplasia to lung adenocarcinoma. In this sample, this clone turned up once. Its cognate antigen is unknown. Trimming pared 7 bases from V and 2 bases from J, leaving 12 bases between. Germline loops: CDR1 MNHNS, CDR2 SASEGT. The CDR3 totals 13 residues. Clones were read by immunoSEQ multiplex PCR, and TCRdb kept only the in-frame ones, dropping some. This repertoire shows about 4,600 clones, approximately 85% found once; its top ten account for approximately 2.8%. Study observations and caveats: Top clone frequencies peaked in normal lung, apparently declining through invasive adenocarcinoma.

This chain uses TRBV6-1 with TRBJ2-7; no clear D gene. Sequenced sample: FFPE invasive lung adenocarcinoma tissue. The TCR sequence derives from a person aged 50-59 years with lung adenocarcinoma. This chain's CDR3 is CASTYVDPYEQYF. The CDR3 DNA reads as TGTGCCAGCACCTATGTTGATCCCTACGAGCAGTACTTC.